The clone carrying this TCR beta chain was seen ten or more times. Its antigen is not identified. Trimming shortened V by 5 bases and J by 0 bases, and 12 bases separated the two germline ends. CDR3 length equals 15 residues. Germline CDR1 and CDR2: MDHEN and SYDVKM. This specimen belongs to a study of T cells in Graves' hyperthyroidism and ophthalmopathy. Amplification targeted TCR beta CDR3 regions from RNA transcripts. First-round RT-PCR of the TCR CDR3 relied on the HTBI primer set. TCRdb reanalysed the multiplex PCR reads using MiXCR and keeps one entry per CDR3 protein. This table has approximately 710,000 distinct CDR3 sequences, around 15% appearing once. Notes on the study in general: The model's output predicted ophthalmopathy at a median of 6.5 months prior to onset.

The TCR originated in a man over 45 with Graves' hyperthyroidism. Material for sequencing was blood. The J gene is TRBJ2-3, the V gene TRBV28; D is possibly TRBD2 (6 bases). CDR3 sequence: CASSPFAGSTDTQYF. The CDR3 DNA is TGTGCCAGCAGTCCCTTCGCGGGAAGCACAGATACGCAGTATTTT.